Each of the 30 T cell receptor beta chains below was sequenced from the same sample in a study of CD8 T cells in ankylosing spondylitis. Study-wide results and caveats: Within ankylosing spondylitis blood, a TCR beta motif made up of fewer than ten highly homologous variants appeared to be characteristic.

TCRdb passed the 5' RACE reads through MiXCR, listing each CDR3 protein once. The top ten hold roughly 0.51% of the sample, which has 700,000 to 1,000,000 distinct CDR3 sequences, roughly 12% seen once. These receptors have no identified antigens. Sequenced: blood, either unsorted or a sorted T cell fraction (not recorded which). These receptors were collected from a male donor with ankylosing spondylitis.

The V gene is TRBV11-2, the J gene TRBJ2-7; possible D gene TRBD1, 7 bases. The V gene's germline CDR1 is SGHAT and CDR2 FQNNGV. The CDR3 has 17 amino acids. Trimming shortened V by 5 bases and J by 7 bases, and 27 bases separated the two germline ends. DNA for the CDR3: TGTGCCAGCAGCCCCCTGTCAACGGGGGACAGCAGCTTGGAGCAGTACTTC. It is translated as CASSPLSTGDSSLEQYF.

The CDR3 nucleotides are TGCAGTGCTAGAGGAGACAGGGTAACCTACAATGAGCAGTTCTTC. Its translation is CSARGDRVTYNEQFF. The chain has TRBV20-1 and TRBJ2-1; 7 bases are shared with TRBD1. V was clipped by 1 base and J by 2 bases; unmatched bases: 5. The germline V gene encodes CDR1 DFQATT and CDR2 SNEGSKA (reference sequence). CDR3 size: 15 residues.

The table lists this clonotype with many counts. The CDR3 DNA follows: TGCGCCAGCAGCGCCGGGACAGCGAACACTGAAGCTTTCTTT. This codes for CASSAGTANTEAFF. The chain couples TRBV5-1 to TRBJ1-1; the match to TRBD1 covers 7 bases. Germline CDR1 is SGHRS and CDR2 is YFSETQ. This CDR3 spans 14 amino acids. V shed 4 bases, J shed 1 base, and the junction held 4 bases outside the gene matches.

The rearrangement joins TRBV7-9 to TRBJ2-1; TRBD2 agrees at 12 bases. This CDR3 is built from 17 residues. V shed 2 bases and J 12 bases; nucleotides not matched to a gene: 14. Germline lookup yields CDR1 SEHNR and CDR2 FQNEAQ (reference sequence). The CDR3 DNA reads as TGTGCCAGCAGCTTACCAAGACTAGCGGGGGCTCCTTTTAGGCAGTTCTTC. It translates to CASSLPRLAGAPFRQFF.

The chain joins TRBV4-2 to TRBJ2-1, with TRBD2 matching over 7 bases. This CDR3 contains 16 residues. V shed 0 bases and J 3 bases; nucleotides not matched to a gene: 5. Germline values: CDR1 LGHNA, CDR2 YNFKEQ. CDR3 DNA sequence: TGTGCCAGCAGCCAAGATTCTGCGGGGGACTACAATGAGCAGTTCTTC. It is translated as CASSQDSAGDYNEQFF.

This clonotype was seen repeatedly, ten times or more. One junction end disagrees with the germline gene, perhaps due to a read error. The chain couples TRBV7-2 to TRBJ1-2; D is ambiguous. The CDR3 totals 12 residues. The germline V gene has CDR1 SGHTA and CDR2 FQGNSA. This CDR3 reads CASSLVSYGYTF. As DNA, the CDR3 is TGTGCCAGCAGTTTAGTCTCGTATGGCTACACCTTC.

This clonotype was recorded a few times. The chain has TRBV25-1 and TRBJ2-5; the D is unclear. Germline V CDR1 and CDR2: MGHDK, SYGVNS. The CDR3 extends over 16 amino acids. With 0 bases removed from V and 0 bases from J, the gap between germline ends came to 11 bases. The CDR3 bases are TGTGCCAGCAGTGAATATGGTAGGGCGGACCAAGAGACCCAGTACTTC. It codes for CASSEYGRADQETQYF. The entire variable domain, with the rest obtained from reference TRBV25-1 and TRBJ2-5, is as follows: EADIYQTPRYLVIGTGKKITLECSQTMGHDKMYWYQQDPGMELHLIHYSYGVNSTEKGDLSSESTVSRIRTEHFPLTLESARPSHTSQYLCASSEYGRADQETQYFGPGTRLLVL.

This clonotype was observed a handful of times. The rearrangement links TRBV20-1 to TRBJ2-2; no reliable D call. Looked up from germline, CDR1 is DFQATT and CDR2 is SNEGSKA (reference sequence). This CDR3 region has 15 residues. With 0 bases removed from V and 4 bases from J, the gap between germline ends came to 12 bases. The CDR3 bases are TGCAGTGCTAGAGATCCGGGCTACGGCACCGGGGAGCTGTTTTTT. It encodes CSARDPGYGTGELFF.

The chain joins TRBV7-2 to TRBJ2-5; TRBD1 agrees at 7 bases. The V gene end was trimmed by 4 bases and the J gene end by 2 bases; junction bases not matched to a gene: 10. Germline V gene lookup returns CDR1 SGHTA and CDR2 FQGNSA. CDR3 length equals 16 residues. The CDR3 nucleotides are TGTGCCAGCAGCTGGCCGCCCCAGGGGGATCAAGAGACCCAGTACTTC. Protein sequence: CASSWPPQGDQETQYF.

The V call is TRBV10-3, the J call TRBJ2-1; 10 bases are a match to TRBD2. In germline, CDR1 is ENHRY, CDR2 SYGVKD. This CDR3 comprises 14 residues. With 6 bases clipped from V and 2 bases from J, the junction kept 1 base outside the gene matches. This CDR3 reads CAISGLAAYNEQFF. The CDR3 DNA is TGTGCCATCAGCGGACTAGCGGCCTACAATGAGCAGTTCTTC.

The rearrangement joins TRBV7-9 to TRBJ2-1; D unresolved. The V end was cut by 7 bases, the J end by 5 bases, with 3 bases between. The CDR3 has 10 residues. Germline lookup yields CDR1 SEHNR and CDR2 FQNEAQ (reference sequence). The CDR3: CASTNNEQFF. CDR3 DNA sequence: TGTGCCAGCACCAACAATGAGCAGTTCTTC.

J is TRBJ1-1 and V is TRBV18, with 10 bases matching TRBD1. The ends lost 5 bases at V and 6 bases at J; junction bases unmatched: 6. The CDR3 contains 14 residues. CDR1 is KGHSH, CDR2 LQKENI, per germline. The CDR3 sequence is CASSSTGGFAEAFF. CDR3 nucleotide sequence: TGTGCCAGCTCATCGACAGGGGGCTTTGCTGAAGCTTTCTTT.

This clonotype was found many times. The V gene is TRBV6-6, the J gene TRBJ2-7, with unresolved D. The CDR3 covers 11 residues. Germline CDR1 reads MNHNY; CDR2 reads SVGAGI (reference sequence). The V and J ends lost 6 bases and 5 bases respectively, with 8 bases between them. The CDR3 protein is CASRARDEQYF. Here the CDR3 DNA reads TGTGCCAGCAGGGCTAGGGACGAGCAGTACTTC.

This clonotype was observed at least ten times. The DNA for the CDR3 is TGTGCCAGCAGCTGGGGACTTGGGAACATTCAGTACTTC. This encodes CASSWGLGNIQYF. The chain couples TRBV5-5 to TRBJ2-4, with D perhaps matching TRBD2 (6 bases). Trimming left V 3 bases short and J 7 bases short, with 11 bases between. The CDR3 consists of 13 residues. CDR1 is SGHKS and CDR2 is YYEKEE in the germline V gene (reference sequence). Full variable domain (outside the CDR3, taken from reference TRBV5-5 and TRBJ2-4): DAGVTQSPTHLIKTRGQQVTLRCSPISGHKSVSWYQQVLGQGPQFIFQYYEKEERGRGNFPDRFSARQFPNYSSELNVNALLLGDSALYLCASSWGLGNIQYFGAGTRLSVL.

This clonotype was seen ten or more times. The chain combines TRBV29-1 with TRBJ1-2; 7 positions match TRBD1. V was pared by 4 bases and J by 4 bases, with 9 bases of the junction left unmatched. Germline V lookup: CDR1 SQVTM, CDR2 ANQGSEA. The CDR3 contains 14 residues. The CDR3 loop is CSVAGSAGGYGYTF. The CDR3 DNA follows: TGCAGCGTTGCGGGTTCGGCAGGGGGCTATGGCTACACCTTC.

This clonotype was seen ten or more times. This rearrangement joins TRBV7-9 to TRBJ2-5; possibly TRBD2 for D (5 bases). CDR1 and CDR2 from the germline V gene are SEHNR and FQNEAQ (reference sequence). CDR3 size: 17 residues. V lost 1 base and J 7 bases, leaving 22 bases between the germline ends. The CDR3 here is CASSLGLGRPERVTQYF. CDR3 DNA: TGTGCCAGCAGCTTAGGACTTGGACGGCCTGAGAGGGTGACCCAGTACTTC.

This clonotype appeared a few times. For the CDR3, the DNA is TGTGCCAGCAGCCAAGATGGTTACAGCGAAAAACTGTTTTTT. Its translation is CASSQDGYSEKLFF. The chain employs TRBV4-2 and TRBJ1-4; D is ambiguous. The CDR3 has 14 amino acids. Germline CDR1 reads LGHNA; CDR2 reads YNFKEQ. V was trimmed by 0 bases and J by 8 bases, leaving 10 bases between them.

V is TRBV10-3 and J is TRBJ1-2, with D perhaps TRBD1 (5 bases). V was shortened by 2 bases and J by 2 bases, with 9 bases between the two germline ends. Germline-derived CDR1 and CDR2 are ENHRY and SYGVKD. The CDR3 runs 14 residues. As DNA, the CDR3 is TGTGCCATCAGTGAGGACAGATCCAACTATGGCTACACCTTC. Translated, it gives CAISEDRSNYGYTF.

This clonotype was seen many times. The rearrangement joins TRBV4-3 to TRBJ1-1; D unresolved. Germline V gene lookup returns CDR1 LGHNA and CDR2 YSLEER. This CDR3 comprises 14 residues. V shed 0 bases and J shed 7 bases, with 12 bases lying between them. CDR3 sequence: CASSQDKVLSEAFF. The CDR3 DNA is TGCGCCAGCAGCCAAGATAAGGTCCTTAGTGAAGCTTTCTTT.

This clonotype occurred many times. This chain links TRBV10-1 with TRBJ2-7, with 10 bases aligning to TRBD1. Germline V gene lookup returns CDR1 WNHNN and CDR2 SYGVQD (reference sequence). This CDR3 comprises 15 residues. Trimming took 3 bases from V and 3 from J; bases not matched to a gene: 5. The CDR3: CASSDSGTGDYEQYF. Written as DNA, the CDR3 is TGCGCCAGCAGTGATTCCGGGACAGGGGACTACGAGCAGTACTTC.

The sample holds a few counts of this clonotype. This rearrangement joins TRBV12-3 or TRBV12-4 to TRBJ2-5; TRBD1 matches at 7 bases. This CDR3 comprises 14 residues. V was clipped by 2 bases and J by 3 bases; unmatched bases: 3. CDR3 region: CASSLTGVEETQYF. In DNA form, the CDR3 reads TGTGCCAGCAGTTTAACAGGGGTGGAAGAGACCCAGTACTTC.

This clonotype was seen a single time. The chain recombines TRBV6-2 or TRBV6-3 with TRBJ2-1; TRBD2 aligns across 7 bases. Germline V gene lookup returns CDR1 MNHEY and CDR2 SVGEGT. The CDR3 runs to 15 residues. V gave up 5 bases and J gave up 4 bases; unmatched junction bases: 8. This CDR3 is CASSQVASGYNEQFF. The CDR3 region has the DNA TGTGCCAGCAGTCAGGTAGCTAGCGGTTACAATGAGCAGTTCTTC.

This clonotype was seen a handful of times. The V gene is TRBV20-1, the J gene TRBJ2-4; D is unresolved. V dropped 6 bases and J dropped 0 bases, with 12 bases sitting between them. The CDR3 consists of 14 residues. Germline V lookup: CDR1 DFQATT, CDR2 SNEGSKA (reference sequence). This CDR3 is CSAASDLAKNIQYF. Here the CDR3 DNA reads TGCAGTGCGGCAAGCGATCTAGCCAAAAACATTCAGTACTTC.

This clonotype was observed at least ten times. The junction departs from germline at one end; a sequencing error may be responsible. The gene calls are TRBV7-7 and TRBJ2-5; TRBD1 is a possible D gene (6 bases). The CDR3 is 14 residues long. The germline V gene encodes CDR1 SSHAT and CDR2 FNYEAQ (reference sequence). The CDR3 bases are TGTGCTAGCAGCTCCCGGGACACTGAAGAGACCCAGTACTTC. Its translation is CASSSRDTEETQYF.

The rearrangement links TRBV21-1 to TRBJ1-1; no check of the table's D call, TRBD1, against the DNA was made. TRBV21-1 is a pseudogene locus. The CDR3 has 17 residues. CDR3: CASSSRPRGGRNTEAFF. The CDR3 nucleotides read TGTGCCAGCAGCTCCCGTCCCCGGGGGGGCAGGAACACTGAAGCTTTCTTT.

This clonotype was seen a few times. The chain has TRBV7-9 and TRBJ2-7; D is uncertain. This CDR3 is built from 14 residues. Germline V CDR1 and CDR2: SEHNR, FQNEAQ (reference sequence). V gave up 2 bases and J gave up 2 bases, with 10 bases separating them. CDR3 nucleotide sequence: TGTGCCAGCAGCTTAAACACACTGCCCTACGAGCAGTACTTC. It is translated as CASSLNTLPYEQYF.

This clonotype has only one observation. The chain has TRBV7-8 and TRBJ2-3; possible D gene TRBD2, 6 bases. CDR3 size: 18 residues. Germline assignment: CDR1 SGHVS and CDR2 FQNEAQ. V shed 0 bases and J shed 0 bases, with 16 bases lying between them. The CDR3 DNA reads TGTGCCAGCAGCTTAGCGCTTACTAGCAGCTATAGCACAGATACGCAGTATTTT. It is translated as CASSLALTSSYSTDTQYF.

This clonotype has more than one count but fewer than ten. The genes are TRBV10-2 and TRBJ1-6; possible D gene TRBD1, 5 bases. The CDR3 covers 14 residues. V gave up 1 base and J gave up 9 bases, with 10 bases separating them. The V gene's germline CDR1 is WSHSY and CDR2 SAAADI. The CDR3 DNA sequence: TGCGCCAGCAGTGAGTGGCAGGGAAGTTCACCCCTCCACTTT. As protein: CASSEWQGSSPLHF.

This clonotype came up many times. This chain links TRBV12-3 or TRBV12-4 with TRBJ2-7; TRBD1 might be the D (5 bases). Trimming left V 6 bases short and J 1 base short, with 16 bases between. CDR3 length equals 15 residues. The DNA for the CDR3 is TGTGCCAGCAGCCTAGGACATCAACCTTCCTACGAGCAGTACTTC. This codes for CASSLGHQPSYEQYF.

This clonotype was counted at least ten times. The chain is built from TRBV29-1 and TRBJ2-1; D gene unclear. Germline assignment: CDR1 SQVTM and CDR2 ANQGSEA. The V end was cut by 4 bases, the J end by 4 bases, with 8 bases between. CDR3 length: 12 residues. The CDR3 DNA sequence: TGCAGCGTTGGAGGTGGTTACAATGAGCAGTTCTTC. Protein: CSVGGGYNEQFF.